These 2 T cell receptor beta chains were sequenced from one sample in a study of blood T cell repertoires in COVID-19. Some clones are missing from TCRdb's copy, which holds only in-frame ones; the method was immunoSEQ multiplex PCR. The table includes under 95,000 clones, approximately 88% detected once. Sequencing was carried out using peripheral blood. The receptors shown here come from a human donor in a cohort sampled during active COVID-19.

The gene calls are TRBV12-3 or TRBV12-4 and TRBJ2-3; no clear D. The CDR3 spans 13 residues. V lost 6 bases, J lost 2 bases, and 9 bases lay in between. The CDR3 DNA follows: TGTGCCAGCAGCTCAGGAAACACAGATACGCAGTATTTT. Translated, it gives CASSSGNTDTQYF.

The chain recombines TRBV4-1 with TRBJ1-1, with TRBD1 matching 8 bases. The V gene end was trimmed by 1 base and the J gene end by 5 bases; junction bases not matched to a gene: 9. The germline gives CDR1 MGHRA, CDR2 YSYEKL. The CDR3 contains 16 residues. The DNA of the CDR3 is TGCGCCAGCAGCCAAGTCCAGGGGGCGCGAGGGACTGAAGCTTTCTTT. Protein: CASSQVQGARGTEAFF.